The rows below give T cell receptor beta chains drawn from one sample of a study of cytomegalovirus exposure and HLA in healthy donors. Profiled with immunoSEQ multiplex PCR; TCRdb holds only in-frame clones, not every one. The profile covers approximately 130,000 clones, with 70% to 80% appearing a single time and under 1.5% taken by the ten largest. Sample: PBMCs. These receptors came from a man aged 45-65 years in good health and CMV-seronegative. Each CDR3 is given with its conserved first and last residue. Each record gives: J gene, D gene, V gene, clone size, CDR3 protein, CDR3 DNA. D genes are given only for firm matches. Clone sizes are given selectively: once, few, many, or a class where the clone is expanded.

>TRBJ2-3|TRBD2|TRBV4-1|few
CASSQEAGAVSTDTQYF
TGCGCCAGCAGCCAAGAGGCGGGAGCAGTTAGCACAGATACGCAGTATTTT
>TRBJ2-2|TRBD2|TRBV5-1|NA
CASSLSPGGRAGELFF
TGCGCCAGCAGCTTGAGCCCGGGAGGGCGCGCCGGGGAGCTGTTTTTT
>TRBJ1-2|NA|TRBV9|once
CASSVVTGNYGYTF
TGTGCCAGCAGCGTCGTTACAGGGAACTATGGCTACACCTTC
>TRBJ2-5|NA|TRBV15|NA
CATSRGSNQETQYF
TGTGCCACCAGCAGAGGATCTAACCAAGAGACCCAGTACTTC
>TRBJ2-1|NA|TRBV4-2|NA
CASSQLSGRYEQFF
TGTGCCAGCAGCCAACTTAGCGGCAGGTATGAGCAGTTCTTC
>TRBJ2-7|TRBD2|TRBV7-9|NA
CASSLEASGPLYGQYF
TGTGCCAGCAGCTTAGAAGCTAGCGGGCCCCTCTACGGGCAGTACTTC
>TRBJ2-7|NA|TRBV18|NA
CASSPTVASREQYF
TGTGCCAGCTCACCTACCGTTGCCTCTCGGGAGCAGTACTTC
>TRBJ2-1|TRBD1|TRBV6-6|few
CASSLGQVEQFF
TGTGCCAGCAGCCTGGGACAGGTGGAGCAGTTCTTC
>TRBJ2-3|TRBD2|TRBV28|NA
CASAPAGVGTDTQYF
TGTGCCAGTGCCCCAGCGGGAGTTGGCACAGATACGCAGTATTTT
>TRBJ1-2|NA|TRBV28|NA
CASGLGGGINYGYTF
TGTGCCAGCGGCCTGGGGGGGGGAATAAACTATGGCTACACCTTC
>TRBJ2-6|TRBD2|TRBV18|NA
CASSPVAGSSGANVLTF
TGTGCCAGCTCACCAGTAGCGGGGAGCTCTGGGGCCAACGTCCTGACTTTC
>TRBJ2-7|TRBD1|TRBV5-1|NA
CASSRGQIPSSYEQYF
TGCGCCAGCAGCCGGGGACAGATCCCCAGCTCCTACGAGCAGTACTTC
>TRBJ2-7|TRBD1|TRBV10-3|few
CAIKTGGTSEQYF
TGTGCCATAAAGACAGGGGGTACATCCGAGCAGTACTTC
>TRBJ2-3|TRBD1|TRBV27|NA
CASSFIAGQGQDTQYF
TGTGCCAGCAGCTTTATCGCGGGACAGGGCCAGGATACGCAGTATTTT
>TRBJ2-3|TRBD2|TRBV11-2|NA
CASSLVGGRAVTDTQYF
TGTGCCAGCAGCTTAGTAGGCGGGAGGGCCGTTACAGATACGCAGTATTTT
>TRBJ2-1|TRBD2|TRBV10-3|NA
CAISGLAYEQFF
TGTGCCATCAGTGGACTAGCCTATGAGCAGTTCTTC
>TRBJ1-2|NA|TRBV7-9|NA
CASSSLAAKVSYTF
TGTGCCAGCAGCTCCCTGGCGGCCAAAGTCAGCTACACCTTC